These T cell receptor beta chains were read from a single sample in a study of molecular identifiers for immune sequencing clone quantification. TCRdb redid the calling of the PCR reads with MiXCR, one entry per CDR3 protein. The table shows approximately 500,000 distinct CDR3 sequences, with roughly 24% occurring only once. Sequencing used naive CD8+ T cells from blood, with Jurkat cell RNA spiked in. Receptors were obtained from a human donor in good health. Some libraries in this study had Jurkat cell RNA spiked in. Each CDR3 is given with its conserved first and last residue. A D gene is named only where the DNA matches it firmly. Clone size is given for some rows only: seen once, a few or many times, or a class if the clone is expanded.

clone_size	d_call	v_call	j_call	cdr3_nt	cdr3_aa
many	-	TRBV2	TRBJ1-1	TGTGCCAGCAGTGAAGATCGTTCAGGGAACACTGAAGCTTTCTTT	CASSEDRSGNTEAFF
many	-	TRBV5-6	TRBJ2-2	TGTGCCAGCAGCTACCCCACCGGGACGGTAGTCGGGGAGCTGTTTTTT	CASSYPTGTVVGELFF
few	-	TRBV27	TRBJ1-1	TGTGCCAGCAGTTGGGGGGCCTCGAACACTGAAGCTTTCTTT	CASSWGASNTEAFF
-	-	TRBV4-1	TRBJ2-7	TGCGCCAGCAGCCAAGATTCGCAGGCCTACAAGCAGTACTTC	CASSQDSQAYKQYF
-	TRBD2	TRBV5-1	TRBJ2-7	TGCGCCAGCAGCTTGGGAGCGGGGGAGATGTACGAGCAGTACTTC	CASSLGAGEMYEQYF
few	-	TRBV18	TRBJ1-2	TGTGCCAGCTCAGGTCCCGACTCCCAACCCGGTGGCTACACCTTC	CASSGPDSQPGGYTF
many	TRBD1	TRBV28	TRBJ2-5	TGTGCCAGTAGACAGGGGATGGCGGAGACCCAGTACTTC	CASRQGMAETQYF
many	TRBD1	TRBV6-5	TRBJ2-7	TGTGCCAGCAGTACAGGGGCCGGCTACGAGCAGTACTTC	CASSTGAGYEQYF
-	-	TRBV14	TRBJ2-3	TGTGCCCACAACCACGGTAGCAGGCCCACAGATACGCAGTATTTT	CAHNHGSRPTDTQYF
-	-	TRBV30	TRBJ2-2	TGTGCCTGGGACCAGGGATACACCGGGGAGCTGTTTTTT	CAWDQGYTGELFF
-	-	TRBV4-3	TRBJ2-7	TGCGCCAGCAGCCAATCCCGATTGGGGGCTTCCTACGAGCAGTACTTC	CASSQSRLGASYEQYF
few	-	TRBV30	TRBJ1-1	TGTGCCTGGAGTCCTCCACTAGGGAGGGTAGACACTGAAGCTTTCTTT	CAWSPPLGRVDTEAFF
few	TRBD2	TRBV7-9	TRBJ2-1	TGTGCCAGCAGAATAGCGGGGTACTCCTACAATGAGCAGTTCTTC	CASRIAGYSYNEQFF
few	-	TRBV6-2/TRBV6-3	TRBJ2-5	TGTGCCAGCACCGCAGTGAAGGGGCTCCAAGAGACCCAGTACTTC	CASTAVKGLQETQYF
-	-	TRBV19	TRBJ1-5	TGTGCCAGTAGTATAAGTCAGCTCTATCAGCCCCAGCATTTT	CASSISQLYQPQHF
-	-	TRBV4-3	TRBJ2-3	TGCGCCAGCAGCCAACAACCGCCGGGGGAAAGCACAGATACGCAGTATTTT	CASSQQPPGESTDTQYF
many	-	TRBV30	TRBJ2-3	TGTGCCTGGAGCGTTGGTGATACGCAGTATTTT	CAWSVGDTQYF
-	-	TRBV20-1	TRBJ2-1	TGCAGTGCTAGAGATCTTCAGGGTATTGCCTACAATGAGCAGTTCTTC	CSARDLQGIAYNEQFF
-	TRBD1	TRBV20-1	TRBJ2-5	TGCAGTGCTAAGGGGACAGCGAGGGGTCATCGACAAGAGACCCAGTACTTC	CSAKGTARGHRQETQYF
many	-	TRBV29-1	TRBJ1-1	TGCAGCGTTGTCCGGGGCACTGAAGCTTTCTTT	CSVVRGTEAFF
many	TRBD2	TRBV20-1	TRBJ2-7	TGCAGTGCTAGAGATTTACTAGCGGGAGTCTGGGAGCAGTACTTC	CSARDLLAGVWEQYF
-	-	TRBV6-1	TRBJ1-5	TGTGCTAGCATTCAACCTGGGCAGCCCCAGCATTTT	CASIQPGQPQHF
-	TRBD1	TRBV5-8	TRBJ1-1	TGTGCCAGCAGCTACGAGGACAGGGAGGAGAACACTGAAGCTTTCTTT	CASSYEDREENTEAFF
few	TRBD2	TRBV4-1	TRBJ2-3	TGCGCCAGCAGGTCCCAAGCGGGACTTAGCACAGATACGCAGTATTTT	CASRSQAGLSTDTQYF
many	TRBD1	TRBV6-1	TRBJ2-3	TGTGCCAGCAGGGAAACCCAGGGGGCTACAGATACGCAGTATTTT	CASRETQGATDTQYF
few	-	TRBV19	TRBJ1-2	TGTGCCAGTAGTCCCCCGGGACCGGGAGGCTATGGCTACACCTTC	CASSPPGPGGYGYTF
many	TRBD1	TRBV7-9	TRBJ2-7	TGTGCCAGCAGCCCCCCTGCGGGACAGGCCTCCTACGAGCAGTACTTC	CASSPPAGQASYEQYF
few	TRBD2	TRBV7-2	TRBJ2-1	TGTGCCAGCAGCTTAGCCAGCGGGGGGGCCCGGGGTGATGAGCAGTTCTTC	CASSLASGGARGDEQFF
-	TRBD1	TRBV6-2/TRBV6-3	TRBJ1-1	TGTGCCAGCAGTTACTACCCCCAGGGGGCAAGTAATGAAGCTTACTTT	CASSYYPQGASNEAYF
-	-	TRBV4-2	TRBJ1-3	TGTGCCAGCAGCCAAGAAGAGGGATTTGGAAACACCATATATTTT	CASSQEEGFGNTIYF
-	-	TRBV7-9	TRBJ2-5	TGTGCCAGCAGCCGTGCGGGCCCCTGGGAGCCCCAGTACTTC	CASSRAGPWEPQYF
-	TRBD1	TRBV7-6	TRBJ2-7	TGTGCCTCTAAATTGGGGACAGGATCCTCCTACGAGCAGTACTTC	CASKLGTGSSYEQYF
-	TRBD1	TRBV5-8	TRBJ2-3	TGTGCCAGCAGCGTCGATGGACAGGCCATCACAGATACGCAGTATTTT	CASSVDGQAITDTQYF
many	-	TRBV5-1	TRBJ2-3	TGCGCCAGCAGCTCCCCACCCGGGGATACGCAGTATTTT	CASSSPPGDTQYF
-	-	TRBV28	TRBJ2-1	TGTGCCAGCAGTGCGGGACTCCGCCACAATGAGCGGTTCTTC	CASSAGLRHNERFF
few	TRBD1	TRBV2	TRBJ1-2	TGTGCCAGCAGTGAACTCGACAGGGCTGGCTATGGCTACACCTTC	CASSELDRAGYGYTF
-	-	TRBV2	TRBJ2-1	TGTGCCAGCAGTGAAGACGTCAGGGCCTACAATGAGCAGTTCTTC	CASSEDVRAYNEQFF
many	-	TRBV28	TRBJ2-3	TGTGCCAGCAGCGTTCGCGCAAGCAAATGGACAGATACGCAGTATTTT	CASSVRASKWTDTQYF